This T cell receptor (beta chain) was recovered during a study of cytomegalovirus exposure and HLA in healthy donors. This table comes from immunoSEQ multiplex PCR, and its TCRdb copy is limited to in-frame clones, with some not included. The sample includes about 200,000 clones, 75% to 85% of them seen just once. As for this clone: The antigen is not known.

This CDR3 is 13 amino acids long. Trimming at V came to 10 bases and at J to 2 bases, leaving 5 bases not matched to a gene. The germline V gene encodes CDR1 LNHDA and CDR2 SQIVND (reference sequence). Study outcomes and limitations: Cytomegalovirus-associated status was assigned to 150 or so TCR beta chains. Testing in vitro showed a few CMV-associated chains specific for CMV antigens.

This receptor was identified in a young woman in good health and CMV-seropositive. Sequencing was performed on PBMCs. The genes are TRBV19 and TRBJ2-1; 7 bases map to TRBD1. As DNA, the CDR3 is TGTGCCACCGAGGGACAGCCCTACAATGAGCAGTTCTTC. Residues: CATEGQPYNEQFF.